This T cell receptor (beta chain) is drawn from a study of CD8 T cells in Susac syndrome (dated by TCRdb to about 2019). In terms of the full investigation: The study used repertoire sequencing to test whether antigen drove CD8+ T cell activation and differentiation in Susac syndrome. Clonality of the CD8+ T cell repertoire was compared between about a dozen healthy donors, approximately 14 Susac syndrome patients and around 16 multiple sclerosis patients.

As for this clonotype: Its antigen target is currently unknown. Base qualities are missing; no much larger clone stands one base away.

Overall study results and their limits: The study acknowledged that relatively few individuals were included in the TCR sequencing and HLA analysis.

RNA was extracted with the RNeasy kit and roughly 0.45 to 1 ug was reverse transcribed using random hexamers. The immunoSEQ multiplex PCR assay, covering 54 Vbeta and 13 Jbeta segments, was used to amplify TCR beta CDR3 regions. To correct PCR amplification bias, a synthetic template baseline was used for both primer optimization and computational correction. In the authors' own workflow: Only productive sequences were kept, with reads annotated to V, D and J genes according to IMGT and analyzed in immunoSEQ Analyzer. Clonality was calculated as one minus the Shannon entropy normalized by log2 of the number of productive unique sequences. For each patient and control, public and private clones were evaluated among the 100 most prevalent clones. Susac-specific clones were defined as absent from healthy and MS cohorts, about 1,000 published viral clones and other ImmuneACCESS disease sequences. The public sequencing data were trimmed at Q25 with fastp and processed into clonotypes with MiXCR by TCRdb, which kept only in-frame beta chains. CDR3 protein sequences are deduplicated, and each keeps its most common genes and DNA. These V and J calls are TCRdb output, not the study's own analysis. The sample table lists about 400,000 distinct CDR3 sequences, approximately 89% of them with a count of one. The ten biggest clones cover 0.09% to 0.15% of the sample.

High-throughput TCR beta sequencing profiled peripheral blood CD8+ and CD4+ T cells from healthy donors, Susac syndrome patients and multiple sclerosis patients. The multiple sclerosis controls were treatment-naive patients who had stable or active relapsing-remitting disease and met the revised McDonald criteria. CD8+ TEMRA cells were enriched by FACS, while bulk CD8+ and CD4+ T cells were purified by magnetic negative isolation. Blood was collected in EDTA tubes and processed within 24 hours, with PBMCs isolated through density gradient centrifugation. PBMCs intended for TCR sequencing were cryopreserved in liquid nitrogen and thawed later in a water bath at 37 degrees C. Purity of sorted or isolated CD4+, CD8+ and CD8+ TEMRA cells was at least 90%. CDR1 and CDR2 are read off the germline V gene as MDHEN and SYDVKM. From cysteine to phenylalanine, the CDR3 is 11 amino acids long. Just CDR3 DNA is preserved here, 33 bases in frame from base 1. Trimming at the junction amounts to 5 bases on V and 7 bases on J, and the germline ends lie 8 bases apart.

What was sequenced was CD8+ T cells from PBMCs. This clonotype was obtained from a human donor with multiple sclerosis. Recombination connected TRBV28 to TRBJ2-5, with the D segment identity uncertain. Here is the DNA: TGTGCCAGCAGTACCTCGGGGACCCAGTACTTC. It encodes CASSTSGTQYF.